This TCR beta chain was found in a study of blood T cell repertoires in COVID-19. TCRdb's table, derived via immunoSEQ multiplex PCR, lists solely in-frame clones and lacks some. The data show 200,000 to 300,000 clones, around 85% seen once. The length of the CDR3 is 15 residues. The V end was cut by 2 bases, the J end by 3 bases, with 11 bases between. Germline CDR1 is MNHEY and CDR2 is SVGEGT. The sequence came from a woman aged 45-60 years with acute COVID-19. The sequencing input was PBMCs or T cells enriched from blood (not recorded which). This chain connects TRBV6-2 or TRBV6-3 to TRBJ1-5; D is ambiguous. The CDR3 nucleotides read TGTGCCAGCAGTTACGAGGATAGGCTCAATCAGCCCCAGCATTTT. Translation: CASSYEDRLNQPQHF.